This passage covers 5 T cell receptor beta chains from one sample sequenced in a study of OX40 agonist ivuxolimab in advanced cancers. Using immunoSEQ multiplex PCR, the repertoire was profiled, and TCRdb retains in-frame clones only, with some absent. The sample comprises tens of thousands of clones, roughly 86% of which are singletons, and roughly an eighth rests with the top ten. Sample: CD4+ or CD8+ T cells sorted from blood, taken in a trial of the OX40 agonist ivuxolimab. These receptors were collected from an adult with an advanced solid tumor such as melanoma, head and neck, liver or kidney cancer.

In its sample, this clone was seen once. The chain is built from TRBV6-6 and TRBJ2-7, with D tentatively TRBD2 (6 bases). From germline, CDR1 is MNHNY and CDR2 SVGAGI (reference sequence). The V and J ends lost 8 bases and 5 bases respectively, with 13 bases between them. CDR3 length: 12 residues. Here the CDR3 DNA reads TGTGCCAGCGGGCCCAGGGAGGACGAGCAGTACTTC. Amino acids: CASGPREDEQYF.

J is TRBJ2-3 and V is TRBV6-6; D is possibly TRBD2 (6 bases). Trimming removed 6 bases at V and 2 bases at J, with 18 bases between. The CDR3 is 16 residues long. Germline V gene data show CDR1 as MNHNY and CDR2 as SVGAGI (reference sequence). CDR3 sequence reads: CASSQPAGTHTDTQYF. As DNA, the CDR3 is TGTGCCAGCAGCCAACCCGCCGGGACTCACACAGATACGCAGTATTTT.

With respect to this clone: Different DNA sequences within this sample yield the same CDR3. The rearrangement uses TRBV11-2 and TRBJ2-1; D gene ambiguous. The CDR3 is made up of 15 amino acids. The V gene's germline CDR1 is SGHAT and CDR2 FQNNGV. V was pared by 3 bases and J by 1 base, with 10 bases between. The CDR3: CASSFSRGSYNEQFF. CDR3 DNA sequence: TGTGCCAGCAGCTTTTCGCGTGGGTCCTACAATGAGCAGTTCTTC.

The chain carries TRBV5-1 and TRBJ2-7; no definite D call. Germline V gives CDR1 SGHRS, CDR2 YFSETQ. The ends were cut back, 5 bases at V and 2 bases at J, with 17 bases in the middle. The CDR3 contains 15 residues. CDR3 amino acids: CASSIQTSGTYEQYF. For the CDR3, the DNA is TGCGCCAGCAGTATTCAGACCTCCGGAACCTACGAGCAGTACTTC.

This chain uses TRBV27 with TRBJ1-2, with D tentatively TRBD1 (5 bases). The germline V and J ends were trimmed by 0 bases and 8 bases, with 10 bases remaining between them. The CDR3 has 13 residues. CDR1 is MNHEY and CDR2 is SMNVEV in the germline V gene (reference sequence). The CDR3 DNA reads TGTGCCAGCAGTTTATCGGCAGGGAAAGGCTACACCTTC. This translates into CASSLSAGKGYTF.